This T cell receptor (beta chain) came from a study of T-cell memory formation after mild COVID-19. Study-wide background: Most TCR clusters belonged to a single donor. Study conclusions and caveats: Certain responding clones were present in pre-infection memory, suggesting participation of cross-reactive memory. The study found balanced CD4/CD8 in clones contracting day 15 to 85 and a CD4+ lean in later expanders.

Points on this clonotype: The antigen remains unidentified.

Trimming cost V 6 bases and J 1 base; bases outside gene matches: 5. CDR1 and CDR2 from the germline V gene are MNHEY and SVGEGT. This CDR3 comprises 15 residues. Constant-segment-primed 5'RACE gave TCR alpha and TCR beta cDNA libraries with sample barcodes and UMIs. TCRdb re-analysed the 5' RACE reads in MiXCR, keeping a single row per CDR3 protein. The sample holds some 290,000 distinct CDR3 sequences, under 20% seen once. The chain uses TRBV6-2 or TRBV6-3 and TRBJ2-5; 10 bases map to TRBD1. The sequence derives from a man younger than 35 who had mild COVID-19 (a few samples of this study predate the infection). Cell type and time point are not known. Sequenced: PBMCs or a T cell subset sorted from them (not recorded which). This CDR3 is CASRADRGPQETQYF. The CDR3, as DNA: TGTGCCAGCAGAGCCGACAGGGGGCCCCAAGAGACCCAGTACTTC.